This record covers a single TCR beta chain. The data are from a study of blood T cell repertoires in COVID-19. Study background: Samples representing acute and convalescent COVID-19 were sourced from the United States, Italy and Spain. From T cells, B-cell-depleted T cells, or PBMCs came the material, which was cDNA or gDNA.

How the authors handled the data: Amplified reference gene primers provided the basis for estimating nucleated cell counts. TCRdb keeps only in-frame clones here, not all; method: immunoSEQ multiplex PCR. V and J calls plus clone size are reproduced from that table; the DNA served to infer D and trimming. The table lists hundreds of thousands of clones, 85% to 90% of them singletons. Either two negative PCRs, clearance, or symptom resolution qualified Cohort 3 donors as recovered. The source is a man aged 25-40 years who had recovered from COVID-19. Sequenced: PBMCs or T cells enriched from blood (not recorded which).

The DNA of the CDR3 is TGCAGCGTAAGGGAGCTGAACACTGAAGCTTTCTTT. The encoded protein is CSVRELNTEAFF. The chain recombines TRBV29-1 with TRBJ1-1; D not resolved. Germline CDR1 reads SQVTM; CDR2 reads ANQGSEA. V lost 6 bases and J lost 0, with 8 bases in between. The CDR3 has 12 amino acids. The full variable domain, with the rest looked up from reference TRBV29-1 and TRBJ1-1, is SAVISQKPSRDICQRGTSLTIQCQVDSQVTMMFWYRQQPGQSLTLIATANQGSEATYESGFVIDKFPISRPNLTFSTLTVSNMSPEDSSIYLCSVRELNTEAFFGQGTRLTVV.